The clone carrying this TCR beta chain was found once. An end of the junction does not agree with germline; a read error may underlie this. These data originate in a study of blood T cell repertoires in COVID-19. Looked up from germline, CDR1 is SSHAT and CDR2 is FNYEAQ (reference sequence). The CDR3 extends over 13 amino acids. Clones were sequenced by immunoSEQ multiplex PCR, and TCRdb holds only the in-frame ones, with some missing. The sample carries about 190,000 clones, around nine tenths recorded once. This chain joins TRBV7-7 and TRBJ2-5; D call uncertain. The specimen sequenced was peripheral blood. This clonotype was obtained from a man aged 35-49 years with acute or convalescent COVID-19. The CDR3 DNA follows: TGTGCTAGCAGCTTAGACAACCAAGAGACCCAGTACTTC. This codes for CASSLDNQETQYF.